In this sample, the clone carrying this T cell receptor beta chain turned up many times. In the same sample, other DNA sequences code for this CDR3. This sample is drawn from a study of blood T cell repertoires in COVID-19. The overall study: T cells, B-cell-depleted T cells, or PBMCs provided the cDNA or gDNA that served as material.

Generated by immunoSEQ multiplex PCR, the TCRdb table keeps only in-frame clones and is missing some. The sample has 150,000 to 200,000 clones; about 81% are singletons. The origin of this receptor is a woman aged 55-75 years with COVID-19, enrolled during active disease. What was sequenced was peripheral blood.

This CDR3 reads CATSRDPTGELFF. The DNA for the CDR3 is TGTGCCACCAGCAGAGACCCTACCGGGGAGCTGTTTTTT. V and J are TRBV15 and TRBJ2-2; D gene unclear. CDR1 is LNHNV, CDR2 YYDKDF, per germline (reference sequence). This CDR3 has 13 amino acids. Trimming removed 0 bases at V and 5 bases at J, with 4 bases between.